The source of this T cell receptor beta chain is a study of T-cell reconstitution after alpha-beta-depleted transplantation in children. General study results and limits: Alpha-beta T cells about two months after transplant reportedly derived from several hundred expanded graft clones.

Germline loops: CDR1 SGDLS, CDR2 YYNGEE. Trimming pared 3 bases from V and 13 bases from J, leaving 14 bases between. The CDR3 has 13 residues. Comment on this clonotype: Its target is unknown.

Preparation of the TCRbeta library was carried out with unique molecular identifiers. TCRdb re-called the PCR reads through MiXCR, storing one row per CDR3 protein. The table shows approximately 82,000 distinct CDR3 sequences, with 15% to 18% occurring only once. The sequence came from a male patient between 2 and 15 years old who had a stem cell transplant for acute lymphoblastic leukemia, so the T cells may come from the graft donor. This material consisted of PBMCs, mostly from graft donor cells, taken 180 days after TCRalphabeta/CD19-depleted stem cell transplant. The chain employs TRBV9 and TRBJ1-6; no reliable D call. The chain's CDR3 is CASSAQSRLPLHF. In nucleotides, the CDR3 is TGTGCCAGCAGCGCTCAATCACGTCTGCCCCTCCACTTT.